Listed below are T cell receptor beta chains from one sample, sequenced in a study of early T cells in non-severe SARS-CoV-2 infection. TCRdb analysed the 5' RACE reads with MiXCR anew, one entry per CDR3 protein. The repertoire holds around 37,000 distinct CDR3 sequences, 8% to 9.5% seen once, with 13% in the top ten. Sequencing used whole blood. All receptors come from an adult who was a healthcare worker with PCR-confirmed SARS-CoV-2 infection or an uninfected control (not recorded which). Each CDR3 is given with its conserved first and last residue. The order of the fields is J gene, clone size, D gene, V gene, CDR3 DNA, CDR3 protein. The D gene is left open where the match is weak. Clone size is shown for a subset of rows, as once, few, many or a class of expanded clone.

J: TRBJ2-2
size: few
D: NA
V: TRBV6-2/TRBV6-3
DNA: TGTGCCAGCACCGAGTGGATCGGGGAGCTGTTTTTT
CDR3: CASTEWIGELFF

J: TRBJ1-5
size: few
D: TRBD1
V: TRBV5-5
DNA: TGTGCCAGCAGCTTGGGGGCAGGGGGCACTCAGCCCCAGCATTTT
CDR3: CASSLGAGGTQPQHF

J: TRBJ1-1
size: many
D: NA
V: TRBV6-5
DNA: TGTGCCAGCAGTAACAATGGATTAAAAACTGAAGCTTTCTTT
CDR3: CASSNNGLKTEAFF

J: TRBJ2-3
size: NA
D: NA
V: TRBV4-3
DNA: TGCGCCAGCAGCCAAGGGCCCCGCACAGATACGCAGTATTTT
CDR3: CASSQGPRTDTQYF

J: TRBJ2-6
size: few
D: NA
V: TRBV7-3
DNA: TGTGCCAGCAGTGGGGCCAACGTCCTGACTTTC
CDR3: CASSGANVLTF

J: TRBJ2-7
size: medium-sized
D: TRBD1
V: TRBV16
DNA: TGTGCCAGCAGCCCCCCCGCGGGACAGGGGAACTCCTACGAGCAGTACTTC
CDR3: CASSPPAGQGNSYEQYF

J: TRBJ1-5
size: many
D: TRBD1
V: TRBV27
DNA: TGTGCCAGCAGTTTATATTGGGACAGGAGTTATAGCAATCAGCCCCAGCATTTT
CDR3: CASSLYWDRSYSNQPQHF

J: TRBJ2-3
size: few
D: NA
V: TRBV20-1
DNA: TGCAGTGCACCCCGGGCAGAAATAACACAAGGTGCGCAGTATTTT
CDR3: CSAPRAEITQGAQYF

J: TRBJ1-1
size: many
D: NA
V: TRBV30
DNA: TGTGCCTGGAGTGTCACCCCCAGGAGGGCTTTCTTT
CDR3: CAWSVTPRRAFF

J: TRBJ1-5
size: NA
D: TRBD1
V: TRBV12-3/TRBV12-4
DNA: TGTGCCAGCAGTCCCCCCGGGACAGGAGCGCATCAGCCCCAGCATTTT
CDR3: CASSPPGTGAHQPQHF

J: TRBJ2-4
size: many
D: TRBD2
V: TRBV11-1
DNA: TGTGCCAGCAGCTTGGGACTAGCGGACGGCATTCAGTACTTC
CDR3: CASSLGLADGIQYF

J: TRBJ1-2
size: many
D: NA
V: TRBV7-2
DNA: TGTGCCAGCAGCTCAACCCCTTGGACGCCTATGGACTACACCTTC
CDR3: CASSSTPWTPMDYTF

J: TRBJ1-1
size: many
D: NA
V: TRBV4-3
DNA: TGCGCCAGCAGCCGAACCTCAACCACTGAAGCTTTCTTT
CDR3: CASSRTSTTEAFF

J: TRBJ1-1
size: many
D: TRBD1
V: TRBV7-3
DNA: TGTGCCAGCAGCTTAACCGGACAGGGGACTGAAGTTTTCTTT
CDR3: CASSLTGQGTEVFF

J: TRBJ2-5
size: many
D: TRBD1
V: TRBV5-1
DNA: TGCGCCAGCAGCTTGGGGTACAGGGGCGGCAAGGAGACCCAGTACTTC
CDR3: CASSLGYRGGKETQYF

J: TRBJ2-2
size: many
D: TRBD1
V: TRBV3-1
DNA: TGTGCCAGCAGCCCACGTCCGGGACAGGGGAACACCGGGGAGCTGTTTTTT
CDR3: CASSPRPGQGNTGELFF

J: TRBJ1-1
size: NA
D: NA
V: TRBV6-1
DNA: TGTGCCAGCAGTGAAGGGAAGAAACACATGAACACTGAAGCTTTCTTT
CDR3: CASSEGKKHMNTEAFF

J: TRBJ2-3
size: NA
D: NA
V: TRBV2
DNA: TGTGCCAGCGAGGGGACACCTTCTAGCACAGATACGCAGTATTTT
CDR3: CASEGTPSSTDTQYF

J: TRBJ1-5
size: many
D: TRBD1
V: TRBV5-6
DNA: TGTGCCAGCAGCTTGGCCCCGGGACAGGGGCGTCAGAATCAGCCCCAGCATTTT
CDR3: CASSLAPGQGRQNQPQHF

J: TRBJ1-5
size: few
D: NA
V: TRBV6-5
DNA: TGTGCCAGCAGCCGGACATTGAGCAATCAGCCCCAGCATTTT
CDR3: CASSRTLSNQPQHF

J: TRBJ1-1
size: NA
D: NA
V: TRBV7-3
DNA: TGTGCCAGCAGCTTAATGAGGGGCACTGAAGCTTTCTTT
CDR3: CASSLMRGTEAFF

J: TRBJ2-7
size: many
D: TRBD2
V: TRBV4-2
DNA: TGTGCCAGCAGCCAAGACGCGGGGGCCTACGAGCAGTACTTC
CDR3: CASSQDAGAYEQYF

J: TRBJ2-6
size: NA
D: NA
V: TRBV10-3
DNA: TGTGCCATCCTCGGACAAGCTGGGGCCAACGTCCTGACTTTC
CDR3: CAILGQAGANVLTF

J: TRBJ1-6
size: few
D: NA
V: TRBV7-9
DNA: TGTGCCAGCAGCTTAGGGAATTCACCCCTCCACTTT
CDR3: CASSLGNSPLHF

J: TRBJ2-7
size: NA
D: NA
V: TRBV3-1
DNA: TGTGCCAGCAGCCAAGATTCCAGGGCCCACGAGCAGTACTTC
CDR3: CASSQDSRAHEQYF

J: TRBJ2-3
size: many
D: TRBD2
V: TRBV7-7
DNA: TGTGCCAGCAGCTTAGGCGTTAGCGGGGCCTCAGATACGCAGTATTTT
CDR3: CASSLGVSGASDTQYF

J: TRBJ1-1
size: NA
D: TRBD1
V: TRBV29-1
DNA: TGCAGCGCCCGGACAGGGGGGGTCACTGAAGCTTTCTTT
CDR3: CSARTGGVTEAFF

J: TRBJ1-3
size: many
D: NA
V: TRBV28
DNA: TGTGCCAGCAGTTCTTGGACACGAGGGGCTGGAAACACCATATATTTT
CDR3: CASSSWTRGAGNTIYF

J: TRBJ1-5
size: many
D: NA
V: TRBV20-1
DNA: TGCAGTGCTAGACTCGGGCTCCGTGGGCAGCCCCAGCATTTT
CDR3: CSARLGLRGQPQHF

J: TRBJ2-5
size: NA
D: NA
V: TRBV6-5
DNA: TGTGCCAGCAGTGGTTCGCTCTCTCGGGAGACCCAGTACTTC
CDR3: CASSGSLSRETQYF

J: TRBJ2-3
size: many
D: NA
V: TRBV7-9
DNA: TGTGCCAGCAGCTCTGGCGCCCTCACAGATACGCAGTATTTT
CDR3: CASSSGALTDTQYF

J: TRBJ2-1
size: few
D: TRBD2
V: TRBV19
DNA: TGTGCCAGTAGACGGGGGGGCCCGCAATTCAATGAGCAGTTCTTC
CDR3: CASRRGGPQFNEQFF

J: TRBJ2-3
size: medium-sized
D: NA
V: TRBV6-2/TRBV6-3
DNA: TGTGCCAGCACTCGGACCACTACCACAGATACGCAGTATTTT
CDR3: CASTRTTTTDTQYF

J: TRBJ2-5
size: NA
D: TRBD2
V: TRBV5-1
DNA: TGCGCCAGCAGCCCGAAGACCGGGACTAGCGGGGGGCCGTGGGAGACCCAGTACTTC
CDR3: CASSPKTGTSGGPWETQYF

J: TRBJ1-2
size: many
D: NA
V: TRBV27
DNA: TGTGCCAGCAGTGTGTCAGGGACCCGTACCGGCTACACCTTC
CDR3: CASSVSGTRTGYTF

J: TRBJ2-7
size: NA
D: NA
V: TRBV7-2
DNA: TGTGCCAGCAGCTTAGCGGGGGGAACGGAGAGCTACGAGCAGTACTTC
CDR3: CASSLAGGTESYEQYF

J: TRBJ1-3
size: few
D: NA
V: TRBV21-1
DNA: TGTGCCAGCAGCAACCCCCGTTTAGGAAGAAGGGACTTCTCTGGAAACACCATATATTTT
CDR3: CASSNPRLGRRDFSGNTIYF